The 11 T cell receptor beta chains below were found in one sample sequenced in a study of shared clonotypes between healthy human individuals. The repertoire was sequenced with immunoSEQ multiplex PCR; TCRdb's copy has only in-frame clones and lacks some. The data show about 770,000 clones, 55% to 75% seen once. The sample was memory CD4+ T cells sorted from blood. Subset reported: CD45RA-negative fraction. These receptor sequences come from a young woman in good health.

This chain links TRBV7-9 with TRBJ2-5, with a weak D call TRBD1 (6 bases). Germline V gene data show CDR1 as SEHNR and CDR2 as FQNEAQ (reference sequence). The CDR3 spans 13 residues. Trimming removed 5 bases from V and 4 bases from J, with 11 bases in between. CDR3 coding DNA: TGTGCCAGCAGCCAATCCAGGGGAGAGACCCAGTACTTC. This encodes CASSQSRGETQYF.

This clone came up once. The gene calls are TRBV6-5 and TRBJ1-2, with 9 bases fitting TRBD1. The germline CDR1 and CDR2 sequences are MNHEY and SVGAGI. The junction had 14 bases not matched to a gene; V was cut back by 4 bases and J by 8 bases. The CDR3 covers 16 residues. CDR3 nucleotides: TGTGCCAGCAGTTGGACAGGGGTTTGGAGCTCCGGGGGCTACACCTTC. Its protein is CASSWTGVWSSGGYTF.

The chain links TRBV7-9 to TRBJ2-6; no clear D. Germline CDR1 is SEHNR and CDR2 is FQNEAQ (reference sequence). There are 18 residues in the CDR3. V gave up 0 bases and J gave up 0 bases, with 12 bases separating them. The CDR3 region is CASSLARWDSSGANVLTF. Written as DNA, the CDR3 is TGTGCCAGCAGCTTAGCCCGATGGGATAGCTCTGGGGCCAACGTCCTGACTTTC.

The chain recombines TRBV5-1 with TRBJ2-7; D uncertain. The CDR3 totals 15 residues. Germline V gene lookup returns CDR1 SGHRS and CDR2 YFSETQ. The ends were cut back, 4 bases at V and 0 bases at J, with 14 bases in the middle. The CDR3, as DNA: TGCGCCAGCAGCGCAGGACCGAGATTCTCCTACGAGCAGTACTTC. The encoded protein is CASSAGPRFSYEQYF.

This clone was counted between two and nine times. V usage is TRBV18 and J usage is TRBJ2-5; 7 positions match TRBD1. The CDR3 spans 15 residues. Germline trimming cut 8 bases from V and 2 bases from J; bases unmatched to any gene: 11. CDR1 and CDR2 from the germline V gene are KGHSH and LQKENI. This CDR3 reads CASETTKTGQETQYF. CDR3 sequence (DNA): TGTGCCAGCGAAACCACGAAGACAGGGCAAGAGACCCAGTACTTC.

The genes are TRBV4-2 and TRBJ1-4; 11 bases are shared with TRBD1. The germline V gene has CDR1 LGHNA and CDR2 YNFKEQ. This CDR3 region has 17 residues. V shed 1 base, J shed 8 bases, and the junction held 9 bases outside the gene matches. The CDR3 DNA is TGTGCCAGCAGCCAAGCCTACGGACAGGGGGCTAGGGAAAAACTGTTTTTT. Protein sequence: CASSQAYGQGAREKLFF.

The rearrangement links TRBV18 to TRBJ2-7; weak D call: TRBD1 (5 bases). Germline assignment: CDR1 KGHSH and CDR2 LQKENI. The CDR3 consists of 14 residues. V was trimmed by 6 bases and J by 5 bases, leaving 17 bases between them. Here the CDR3 DNA reads TGTGCCAGCTCTACACAGGCGGCCCGGGACGAGCAGTACTTC. It codes for CASSTQAARDEQYF.

The chain uses TRBV18 and TRBJ2-1, with D possibly being TRBD1 or TRBD2 (5 bases each). V was trimmed by 6 bases and J by 13 bases, leaving 22 bases between them. Germline CDR1 KGHSH, CDR2 LQKENI. The CDR3 runs 14 residues. CDR3 sequence reads: CASSPGLAEGLQFF. The CDR3 DNA reads as TGTGCCAGCTCCCCAGGGCTAGCCGAGGGTTTACAGTTCTTC. Filled out from reference TRBV18 and TRBJ2-1, the complete variable domain reads NAGVMQNPRHLVRRRGQEARLRCSPMKGHSHVYWYRQLPEEGLKFMVYLQKENIIDESGMPKERFSAEFPKEGPSILRIQQVVRGDSAAYFCASSPGLAEGLQFFGPGTRLTVL.

The rearrangement links TRBV5-6 to TRBJ2-5; a possible D gene is TRBD2 (6 bases). The J call could be wrong; TRBJ2-7 is a better fit for the DNA end. The germline gives CDR1 SGHDT, CDR2 YYEEEE. The CDR3 is 15 residues long. The CDR3 nucleotides are TGTGCCAGCAGCCCAAGTAGCGGAAGCTCCTACGAGCAGTACTTC. Its translation is CASSPSSGSSYEQYF.

This chain links TRBV7-2 with TRBJ1-5; no definite D call. Germline CDR1 is SGHTA and CDR2 is FQGNSA. This CDR3 has 16 residues. The germline V and J ends were trimmed by 5 bases and 4 bases, with 18 bases remaining between them. The CDR3 here is CASSQDPTHSNQPQHF. The CDR3 coding sequence is TGTGCCAGCAGCCAAGATCCAACTCACAGTAATCAGCCCCAGCATTTT.

A few counts support this clone. The rearrangement uses TRBV7-2 and TRBJ2-1; 7 bases agree with TRBD2. Germline V gene data show CDR1 as SGHTA and CDR2 as FQGNSA. The CDR3 totals 14 residues. Germline trimming cut 3 bases from V and 7 bases from J; bases unmatched to any gene: 6. The CDR3 sequence: CASSFGGSRNEQFF. The CDR3 nucleotides read TGTGCCAGCAGCTTTGGCGGGAGTAGGAATGAGCAGTTCTTC.